The 20 T cell receptor beta chains below all came from one sample that was sequenced in a study of T cell repertoires in cytomegalovirus infection. Via MiXCR, TCRdb re-called the reads, giving one row per CDR3 protein. Of approximately 470,000 distinct CDR3 sequences in the sample, about 42% were seen once. For these TCRs, the target antigens are not known. This material consisted of cultured PBMCs, taken from culture after CMV antigen stimulation. The receptors derive from a human donor in good health (CMV status not recorded). Some clones in this sample may be carry-over from other donors' samples.

The chain employs TRBV11-2 and TRBJ1-2; 7 bases are shared with TRBD1. V was pared by 5 bases and J by 6 bases, with 6 bases of the junction left unmatched. Germline V gene data show CDR1 as SGHAT and CDR2 as FQNNGV. The length of the CDR3 is 13 residues. The CDR3 here is CASSLDREDGYTF. The DNA for the CDR3 is TGTGCCAGCAGCCTCGACAGGGAGGATGGCTACACCTTC.

The V call is TRBV28, the J call TRBJ2-1, with D maybe TRBD2 (5 bases). CDR1 MDHEN and CDR2 SYDVKM come from the germline V gene. This CDR3 region has 16 residues. Trimming left V 6 bases short and J 2 bases short, with 17 bases between. The CDR3 nucleotides read TGTGCCAGCAGCCCAGGCGGGCCCGCGGCCTACAATGAGCAGTTCTTC. Translation: CASSPGGPAAYNEQFF. The full variable domain, rest sourced from reference TRBV28 and TRBJ2-1, is DVKVTQSSRYLVKRTGEKVFLECVQDMDHENMFWYRQDPGLGLRLIYFSYDVKMKEKGDIPEGYSVSREKKERFSLILESASTNQTSMYLCASSPGGPAAYNEQFFGPGTRLTVL.

The chain joins TRBV7-9 to TRBJ1-5; D is unclear. In germline, CDR1 is SEHNR, CDR2 FQNEAQ (reference sequence). V was trimmed by 5 bases and J by 0 bases, leaving 11 bases between them. The CDR3 is made up of 15 amino acids. The CDR3 DNA reads TGTGCCAGCAGCCCACTAGGAAATAGCAATCAGCCCCAGCATTTT. It yields the protein CASSPLGNSNQPQHF. The full variable domain, its missing parts supplied by reference TRBV7-9 and TRBJ1-5, is DTGVSQNPRHKITKRGQNVTFRCDPISEHNRLYWYRQTLGQGPEFLTYFQNEAQLEKSRLLSDRFSAERPKGSFSTLEIQRTEQGDSAMYLCASSPLGNSNQPQHFGDGTRLSIL.

In this sample, this clonotype turned up a few times. The chain carries TRBV4-1 and TRBJ1-5; D unclear. Looked up from germline, CDR1 is MGHRA and CDR2 is YSYEKL. The CDR3 length is 14 residues. Trimming shortened V by 4 bases and J by 9 bases, and 16 bases separated the two germline ends. The CDR3, as DNA: TGCGCCAGCAGCCCGTCCGGGCTTGCGGGGCCCCAGCATTTT. This gives the protein CASSPSGLAGPQHF.

This clonotype was seen more than once but under ten times. The chain joins TRBV6-1 to TRBJ2-3; a weak D match, TRBD2 (6 bases). Looked up from germline, CDR1 is MNHNS and CDR2 is SASEGT. The CDR3 is made up of 14 amino acids. Trimming took off 6 bases at V and 7 bases at J, with 17 bases between the two ends. In nucleotides, the CDR3 is TGTGCCAGCAGCGATGGGACTGGGACTTATACGCAGTATTTT. Protein sequence: CASSDGTGTYTQYF.

The genes are TRBV28 and TRBJ2-7; D gene unclear. Trimming removed 5 bases from V and 2 bases from J, with 10 bases in between. Germline V gene lookup returns CDR1 MDHEN and CDR2 SYDVKM. The CDR3 sequence is 13 residues long. The CDR3 protein is CASSAPATYEQYF. The CDR3 DNA sequence: TGTGCCAGCAGTGCTCCGGCCACCTACGAGCAGTACTTC.

The J gene is TRBJ1-5, the V gene TRBV20-1; TRBD1 aligns across 8 bases. The CDR3 has 13 residues. CDR1 is DFQATT and CDR2 is SNEGSKA in the germline V gene (reference sequence). Trimming took 6 bases from V and 7 from J; bases not matched to a gene: 8. The CDR3 nucleotides are TGCAGTGCCCGGACAGGGACGGGACAGCCCCAGCATTTT. It encodes CSARTGTGQPQHF.

The V and J genes are TRBV20-1 and TRBJ2-3; 7 positions match TRBD1. Losses at the gene ends were 3 bases for V and 0 bases for J; bases not matched to a gene: 9. Germline loops: CDR1 DFQATT, CDR2 SNEGSKA (reference sequence). The CDR3 sequence is 16 residues long. CDR3 bases: TGCAGTGCTAGCATGTTGGGGACAGTGAGCACAGATACGCAGTATTTT. As protein: CSASMLGTVSTDTQYF.

A few counts support this clonotype. This sequence joins TRBV18 and TRBJ1-5, with a possible D match to TRBD1 (5 bases). V lost 2 bases and J lost 7, with 12 bases in between. The CDR3 totals 14 residues. The germline V gene has CDR1 KGHSH and CDR2 LQKENI. DNA for the CDR3: TGTGCCAGCTCACCAGAACAGGTGGCCCAGCCCCAGCATTTT. It yields the protein CASSPEQVAQPQHF.

This clonotype has only a few counts. The chain combines TRBV7-8 with TRBJ2-2; D is unresolved. CDR1 is SGHVS, CDR2 FQNEAQ, per germline. CDR3 length: 15 amino acids. V was clipped by 6 bases and J by 6 bases, with 17 bases between them. CDR3 sequence reads: CASRASGLGPGELFF. CDR3 DNA: TGTGCCAGCAGGGCTTCGGGCCTTGGTCCCGGGGAGCTGTTTTTT. Supplemented by reference TRBV7-8 and TRBJ2-2, the full variable domain reads GAGVSQSPRYKVAKRGQDVALRCDPISGHVSLFWYQQALGQGPEFLTYFQNEAQLDKSGLPSDRFFAERPEGSVSTLKIQRTQQEDSAVYLCASRASGLGPGELFFGEGSRLTVL.

This clonotype appeared a few times. The chain combines TRBV7-2 with TRBJ2-1, with TRBD2 matching 13 bases. J gave up 12 bases and V 5 bases, and 10 bases lay outside the gene matches. The length of the CDR3 is 15 residues. CDR1 SGHTA and CDR2 FQGNSA come from the germline V gene. CDR3 amino acids: CASSHRLAGGDRQFF. The DNA for the CDR3 is TGTGCCAGCAGCCACCGACTAGCGGGAGGTGACCGGCAGTTCTTC. The full variable domain, rest sourced from reference TRBV7-2 and TRBJ2-1, is GAGVSQSPSNKVTEKGKDVELRCDPISGHTALYWYRQSLGQGLEFLIYFQGNSAPDKSGLPSDRFSAERTGGSVSTLTIQRTQQEDSAVYLCASSHRLAGGDRQFFGPGTRLTVL.

This clonotype was seen ten or more times. The chain carries TRBV7-2 and TRBJ2-3; D remains unclear. Trimming shortened V by 1 base and J by 4 bases, and 3 bases separated the two germline ends. The CDR3 is 12 residues long. Germline loops: CDR1 SGHTA, CDR2 FQGNSA. CDR3 DNA: TGTGCCAGCAGCTTAGTTGCAGATACGCAGTATTTT. Protein sequence: CASSLVADTQYF.

This chain uses TRBV18 with TRBJ2-1; 10 bases agree with TRBD2. The CDR3 extends over 15 amino acids. After removal of 1 base from V and 9 bases from J, the junction contained 6 bases not matched to a gene. Looked up from germline, CDR1 is KGHSH and CDR2 is LQKENI. The chain's CDR3 is CASSPRLAGDGEQFF. The CDR3 DNA reads TGTGCCAGCTCACCACGGCTAGCGGGAGATGGTGAGCAGTTCTTC.

J is TRBJ2-5 and V is TRBV6-1; 7 nucleotides line up with TRBD2. V lost 4 bases and J lost 0; bases outside the gene matches: 2. In germline, CDR1 is MNHNS, CDR2 SASEGT. The CDR3 runs to 14 residues. This chain's CDR3 is CASSGGGNQETQYF. The CDR3 DNA follows: TGTGCCAGCAGTGGCGGGGGAAACCAAGAGACCCAGTACTTC.

This clonotype has only a few counts. The gene calls are TRBV20-1 and TRBJ1-5; no firm D call. The germline V gene encodes CDR1 DFQATT and CDR2 SNEGSKA (reference sequence). V lost 3 bases and J lost 5, with 14 bases in between. This CDR3 contains 14 residues. CDR3 in amino acids: CSASFSGRDQPQHF. The CDR3 coding sequence is TGCAGTGCTAGTTTCAGCGGGAGAGATCAGCCCCAGCATTTT.

This chain connects TRBV6-6 to TRBJ2-5; 7 nucleotides match TRBD2. The CDR3 sequence is 15 residues long. The germline gives CDR1 MNHNY, CDR2 SVGAGI (reference sequence). The trim removed 2 bases at V and 5 bases at J, leaving 8 bases unmatched. CDR3 nucleotide sequence: TGTGCCAGCAGTTACGGGGCGGGAGCAGGGGAGACCCAGTACTTC. This gives the protein CASSYGAGAGETQYF.

V is TRBV7-9 and J is TRBJ2-1; 9 positions match TRBD2. V shed 5 bases, J shed 2 bases, and the junction held 7 bases outside the gene matches. CDR1 is SEHNR and CDR2 is FQNEAQ in the germline V gene (reference sequence). This CDR3 region has 16 residues. The CDR3 region is CASSETSGRTYNEQFF. The CDR3 DNA is TGTGCCAGCAGCGAAACTAGCGGGCGGACCTACAATGAGCAGTTCTTC.

V and J are TRBV5-1 and TRBJ2-5, with 10 bases that match TRBD2. CDR1 SGHRS and CDR2 YFSETQ come from the germline V gene. V was pared by 3 bases and J by 3 bases, with 17 bases of the junction left unmatched. This CDR3 is built from 19 residues. The CDR3 DNA sequence: TGCGCCAGCAGCTCTTCGAGCCTAGCGGGGGATTGGGGAGAAGAGACCCAGTACTTC. It encodes CASSSSSLAGDWGEETQYF.

The V and J genes are TRBV7-6 and TRBJ2-1, with a possible D match to TRBD1 (5 bases). Germline CDR1 SGHVS, CDR2 FNYEAQ. V gave up 5 bases and J gave up 0 bases, with 14 bases separating them. The CDR3 extends over 16 amino acids. This CDR3 is CASSPRAGSSYNEQFF. Here the CDR3 DNA reads TGTGCCAGCAGCCCCAGGGCCGGCAGCTCCTACAATGAGCAGTTCTTC.

The chain combines TRBV20-1 with TRBJ2-3; D remains ambiguous. The CDR3 totals 12 residues. The germline V and J ends were trimmed by 2 bases and 2 bases, with 5 bases remaining between them. The germline V gene encodes CDR1 DFQATT and CDR2 SNEGSKA (reference sequence). CDR3 loop: CSARLVTDTQYF. In DNA, the CDR3 is TGCAGTGCTAGACTCGTCACAGATACGCAGTATTTT.